These 32 T cell receptor beta chains were sequenced from one sample in a study of T cells in women clearing cervical HPV infection (dated by TCRdb to between 2018 and 2020). The library came from the immunoSEQ multiplex PCR assay. Not all clones reach the TCRdb copy of this immuneACCESS table, which keeps in-frame sequences only. Checked studies attribute under half of the gap to unresolved V genes and leave the rest unexplained. The sample table holds about 16,000 clones. Approximately 10% of the sample lies in the top ten. Sequences were obtained from blood buffy coat. The receptors shown here come from a woman aged 18-69 years with a cervical HPV16 infection that either progressed to CIN3+ or cleared (not recorded which).

In regard to this clone: The read ends 3 residues shy of where the CDR3 ends; the end is completed using the germline J gene. The V and J genes are TRBV18 and TRBJ2-7; D might be TRBD1 (7 bases). Germline assignment: CDR1 KGHSH and CDR2 LQKENI. Between the trimmed V and J ends, which lost 0 bases and 5 bases, there was a span of 11 bases. The CDR3 length is 14 residues. CDR3 amino acids: CASSPPAGGHEQYF. The DNA read from the CDR3 is TGTGCCAGCTCACCACCGGCAGGGGGGCACGAG.

Partial CDR3 DNA: TGTGCCAGTAACAGTAATAATTCACCC. It is translated as CASNSNNSP. The whole CDR3 sequence is CASNSNNSPLHF. This chain joins TRBV19 and TRBJ1-6; unclear D gene. The CDR3 extends 3 residues past the end of the read, so its final part is completed from the germline J gene. CDR1 is LNHDA and CDR2 is SQIVND in the germline V gene (reference sequence). V lost 7 bases and J lost 5, with 6 bases in between. The CDR3 loop spans 12 amino acids.

Concerning this clone itself: The sequence runs out 3 residues before the end of the CDR3; the remainder is reconstructed from the germline J gene. The rearrangement links TRBV6-2 or TRBV6-3 to TRBJ1-2; D is possibly TRBD1 (6 bases). This CDR3 is built from 13 residues. Looked up from germline, CDR1 is MNHEY and CDR2 is SVGEGT. Trimming pared 8 bases from V and 4 bases from J, leaving 14 bases between. CDR3 DNA, as far as it was read: TGTGCCAGCGGCCCGGGGGGCGTCTATGGC. Translated, it gives CASGPGGVYG. The entire CDR3 protein is CASGPGGVYGYTF.

For this clone: The sequence runs out 3 residues before the end of the CDR3; the remainder is reconstructed from the germline J gene. The chain recombines TRBV19 with TRBJ1-5; TRBD1 aligns across 7 bases. The CDR3 consists of 15 residues. J lost 4 bases, V lost 6 bases, and 9 bases had no gene match. The germline V gene encodes CDR1 LNHDA and CDR2 SQIVND (reference sequence). Here the CDR3 reads CASRSRDSLNQPQHF. The CDR3 bases that were read are TGTGCCAGTAGGTCTCGGGACAGTCTTAATCAGCCC.

CDR3 DNA (partial): TGCAGTGCTAGCAGCGAATCGTACACTGAA. Amino acids: CSASSESYTE. The entire CDR3 protein reads CSASSESYTEAFF. The chain carries TRBV20-1 and TRBJ1-1; D gene unclear. The CDR3 goes on 3 residues after the read ends, and that part is filled in from the germline J gene. The CDR3 contains 13 residues. V was cut by 3 bases and J by 3 bases, with 11 bases left in between. Germline V gene data show CDR1 as DFQATT and CDR2 as SNEGSKA (reference sequence).

Notes on this clone: The read falls 3 residues short of the CDR3 end, and the missing part is taken from the germline J gene. The chain uses TRBV10-2 and TRBJ1-1; 7 nucleotides match TRBD1. Germline values: CDR1 WSHSY, CDR2 SAAADI. The CDR3 length is 11 residues. The sequenced part of the CDR3 DNA is TGCGCCAGCCTTGACAGGGAAGAA. This translates into CASLDREE. In full, the CDR3 reads CASLDREEAFF.

Concerning this clone: The read falls 3 residues short of the CDR3 end, and the missing part is taken from the germline J gene. The chain links TRBV7-9 to TRBJ1-4; 11 bases agree with TRBD1. V lost 5 bases, J lost 8 bases, and 7 bases stayed unmatched. The CDR3 consists of 15 residues. CDR1 and CDR2 (germline): SEHNR, FQNEAQ (reference sequence). The sequenced CDR3 bases are TGTGCCAGCAGCGCCGGGACAGGGGGAGTAGAAAAA. Amino acid sequence: CASSAGTGGVEK. The entire CDR3 is CASSAGTGGVEKLFF.

In the case of this clone: The observed sequence ends 3 residues before the CDR3 terminus, with the missing tail filled in from the germline J gene. This chain links TRBV20-1 with TRBJ2-3, with D tentatively TRBD1 (6 bases). V lost 2 bases to trimming and J lost 3 bases, with 12 bases between them. The CDR3 has 14 residues. Germline V gives CDR1 DFQATT, CDR2 SNEGSKA (reference sequence). Here the CDR3 reads CSARWGQGTDTQYF. The CDR3 bases that were read are TGCAGTGCTAGATGGGGGCAGGGTACAGATACG.

Regarding this clone: The CDR3 is cut off 3 residues early in the read; its end comes from the germline J gene. V usage is TRBV4-2 and J usage is TRBJ1-6, with D unresolved. Germline V gene lookup returns CDR1 LGHNA and CDR2 YNFKEQ. This CDR3 spans 13 amino acids. With 0 bases removed from V and 7 bases from J, the gap between germline ends came to 4 bases. The CDR3 DNA, read in part, is TGTGCCAGCAGCCAAGACCCGAATTCACCC. It specifies CASSQDPNSP. The full CDR3 protein is CASSQDPNSPLHF.

A word on this clone: The read halts 3 residues ahead of the CDR3 end, with the missing end drawn from the germline J gene. The chain uses TRBV6-2 or TRBV6-3 and TRBJ2-2; 11 positions agree with TRBD2. Per germline, CDR1 MNHEY and CDR2 SVGEGT. The V and J ends lost 6 bases and 4 bases, in that order; junction bases with no gene match: 7. The CDR3 consists of 16 residues. The CDR3 sequence is CASSNSGRASTGELFF. CDR3 DNA (partial): TGTGCCAGCAGCAATAGCGGGAGGGCGAGCACCGGGGAG.

Note on this clone: The missing CDR3 end, 3 residues past where the read stops, is filled in from the germline J gene. The chain carries TRBV5-1 and TRBJ1-2; D remains ambiguous. The CDR3 extends over 14 amino acids. Germline V gene sequence: CDR1 SGHRS, CDR2 YFSETQ. Trimming cost V 4 bases and J 5 bases, with 15 bases left between them. CDR3 in amino acids: CASSEGGGLYGYTF. The DNA read from the CDR3 is TGCGCCAGCAGCGAAGGAGGCGGACTTTATGGC.

On this clone: The read finishes 3 residues shy of the CDR3 end, and the germline J gene is used to complete it. The chain uses TRBV6-2 or TRBV6-3 and TRBJ1-1; 10 positions agree with TRBD1. Trimming removed 7 bases from V and 4 bases from J; junction bases left unmatched: 12. The CDR3 consists of 16 residues. Germline-derived CDR1 and CDR2 are MNHEY and SVGEGT. The CDR3 loop reads CASIGDRGSVGTEAFF. The covered CDR3 bases are TGTGCCAGCATCGGGGACAGGGGATCGGTGGGCACTGAA.

Remarks on this clone: The DNA ends 3 residues before the CDR3 does, and the rest of the CDR3 is filled in from the germline J gene. The chain employs TRBV7-3 and TRBJ2-3; possible D gene TRBD2, 6 bases. Trimming pared 5 bases from V and 5 bases from J, leaving 23 bases between. The length of the CDR3 is 17 residues. Per the germline V gene, CDR1 is SGHTA and CDR2 is FQGTGA. CDR3 sequence reads: CASSPGFIRRGVDTQYF. The sequenced CDR3 bases are TGTGCCAGCAGCCCGGGGTTCATTCGCCGCGGGGTAGATACG.

CDR3 sequence reads: CASSLRRGTYEQYF. Partial CDR3 DNA: TGTGCCAGCAGCTTACGACGGGGTACCTACGAG. The rearrangement links TRBV13 to TRBJ2-7, with D maybe TRBD2 (5 bases). The read comes to an end 3 residues before the CDR3 does, leaving the germline J gene to fill in the end. Germline loops: CDR1 PRHDT, CDR2 FYEKMQ (reference sequence). The CDR3 runs to 14 residues. V was clipped by 2 bases and J by 2 bases, with 10 bases between them.

This CDR3 reads CASSAGSSYNDYTF. The sequenced part of the CDR3 DNA is TGTGCCAGTAGCGCGGGGAGCTCCTACAATGAC. This sequence joins TRBV19 and TRBJ1-2; no reliable D call. With the read ending 3 residues before the CDR3 end, the germline J gene is used to fill in that end. The CDR3 totals 14 residues. Germline values: CDR1 LNHDA, CDR2 SQIVND (reference sequence).

About this clone: The sequenced fragment ends 3 residues before the CDR3 boundary, so the rest is inferred from the germline J gene. The V call is TRBV2, the J call TRBJ1-3; 10 bases line up with TRBD1. Trimming took 8 bases from V and 4 from J; bases not matched to a gene: 5. The CDR3 has 14 residues. Per the germline V gene, CDR1 is SNHLY and CDR2 is FYNNEI. The DNA read from the CDR3 is TGTGCCAGCTCCGGGACAGGGGTCGGAAACACC. Protein sequence: CASSGTGVGNT. The full CDR3 protein reads CASSGTGVGNTIYF.

A remark on this clone: The sequenced fragment ends 3 residues before the CDR3 boundary, so the rest is inferred from the germline J gene. The gene calls are TRBV18 and TRBJ2-4, with no clear D. This CDR3 region has 16 residues. The V gene's germline CDR1 is KGHSH and CDR2 LQKENI. The CDR3 sequence is CASSPAQADLGYGQYF. Incomplete CDR3 DNA: TGTGCCAGCTCACCAGCTCAGGCCGACCTTGGCTATGGT.

A note on this clone: Read sequence stops 3 residues before the CDR3 end, and the germline J gene provides the missing end. This chain joins TRBV18 and TRBJ2-5; a weak D match, TRBD1 (5 bases). Germline-derived CDR1 and CDR2 are KGHSH and LQKENI. V was clipped by 1 base and J by 3 bases, with 6 bases between them. The length of the CDR3 is 13 residues. The CDR3 spells CASSPLREETQYF. The sequenced part of the CDR3 DNA is TGTGCCAGCTCACCACTCAGGGAAGAGACC.

The CDR3 here is CSAIRGGGTDTQYF. The sequenced CDR3 bases are TGCAGTGCCATTCGGGGGGGCGGGACAGATACG. The gene calls are TRBV20-1 and TRBJ2-3; the match to TRBD2 covers 8 bases. The read finishes 3 residues shy of the CDR3 end, and the germline J gene is used to complete it. CDR1 is DFQATT and CDR2 is SNEGSKA in the germline V gene (reference sequence). V trimming: 6 bases; J trimming: 3 bases; junction bases outside the gene matches: 8. The CDR3 totals 14 residues.

With regard to this clone: From the germline J gene comes the end of the CDR3, since the read stops 3 residues before it. This chain joins TRBV19 and TRBJ2-1, with no clear D. The CDR3 sequence is 13 residues long. CDR1 is LNHDA and CDR2 is SQIVND in the germline V gene (reference sequence). Trimming left V 5 bases short and J 3 bases short, with 8 bases between. The sequenced part of the CDR3 DNA is TGTGCCAGTAGTGAAACAGACTACAATGAG. The encoded protein is CASSETDYNE. The full-length CDR3 reads as CASSETDYNEQFF.

Remarks on this clone: The read falls 3 residues short of the CDR3 end, and the missing part is taken from the germline J gene. This chain uses TRBV6-4 with TRBJ1-2, with 7 nucleotides matching TRBD1. V trimming: 2 bases; J trimming: 5 bases; junction bases outside the gene matches: 20. Looked up from germline, CDR1 is MRHNA and CDR2 is SNTAGT. The CDR3 contains 19 residues. CDR3 loop: CASSDRSQGVSLRGYGYTF. The DNA read from the CDR3 is TGTGCCAGCAGTGACAGAAGTCAGGGGGTCTCCTTAAGAGGGTATGGC.

On this clone: The read finishes 3 residues shy of the CDR3 end, and the germline J gene is used to complete it. This sequence joins TRBV7-6 and TRBJ2-5, with 8 bases matching TRBD1. Germline lookup yields CDR1 SGHVS and CDR2 FNYEAQ. This CDR3 has 15 amino acids. With V trimmed by 1 base and J by 4 bases, 5 bases remained unmatched. Here the CDR3 reads CASSLVGRGRETQYF. CDR3 DNA (partial): TGTGCCAGCAGCTTAGTTGGCAGGGGGCGAGAGACC.

As to this clone: The missing CDR3 end, 3 residues past where the read stops, is filled in from the germline J gene. V is TRBV30 and J is TRBJ2-3, with TRBD1 identical over 7 bases. The germline V gene encodes CDR1 GTSNPN and CDR2 SVGIG (reference sequence). This CDR3 has 13 residues. CDR3 region: CAWSPQGEETQYF. CDR3 DNA (partial): TGTGCCTGGAGCCCCCAGGGGGAAGAGACG.

Concerning this clone: The CDR3 end falls 3 residues outside the read, so it is completed with the germline J gene. The chain links TRBV19 to TRBJ2-2; 9 bases are a match to TRBD1. CDR1 is LNHDA, CDR2 SQIVND, per germline (reference sequence). The CDR3 sequence is 16 residues long. Unmatched junction bases numbered 9, after V lost 3 bases and J lost 7 bases. CDR3 amino acids: CASSIYFRQGGGELFF. The sequenced part of the CDR3 DNA is TGTGCCAGTAGTATCTACTTTCGACAGGGGGGCGGGGAG.

Remarks on this clone: The read ends 3 residues before the CDR3 terminus; that terminus is restored from the germline J gene. The gene calls are TRBV18 and TRBJ2-3; 7 positions match TRBD2. CDR1 and CDR2 from the germline V gene are KGHSH and LQKENI. This CDR3 region has 12 residues. The CDR3: CASSRGEETQYF. The CDR3 DNA, read in part, is TGTGCCAGCTCCCGGGGGGAGGAGACG.

Remarks on this clone: With the read ending 3 residues before the CDR3 end, the germline J gene is used to fill in that end. V and J are TRBV7-9 and TRBJ2-7, with 8 bases that match TRBD1. Germline V gene lookup returns CDR1 SEHNR and CDR2 FQNEAQ (reference sequence). The CDR3 contains 15 residues. With 4 bases clipped from V and 4 bases from J, the junction kept 9 bases outside the gene matches. The DNA read from the CDR3 is TGTGCCAGCAGCTCCCCGGACAGGGCGGTGTACGAG. This gives the protein CASSSPDRAVYE. The whole CDR3 reads CASSSPDRAVYEQYF.

Comment on this clone: The read falls 3 residues short of the CDR3 end, and the missing part is taken from the germline J gene. The chain combines TRBV7-9 with TRBJ2-2, with 11 positions matching TRBD1. The CDR3 consists of 15 residues. CDR1 and CDR2 (germline): SEHNR, FQNEAQ (reference sequence). The CDR3 reads CASSAGTGGNSPLFF. Incomplete CDR3 DNA: TGTGCCAGCAGCGCCGGGACAGGGGGTAATTCACCG. The full variable domain, with the rest looked up from reference TRBV7-9 and TRBJ2-2, is DTGVSQNPRHKITKRGQNVTFRCDPISEHNRLYWYRQTLGQGPEFLTYFQNEAQLEKSRLLSDRFSAERPKGSFSTLEIQRTEQGDSAMYLCASSAGTGGNSPLFFGEGSRLTVL.

As for this clone: The read halts 3 residues ahead of the CDR3 end, with the missing end drawn from the germline J gene. J is TRBJ2-3 and V is TRBV2; 12 bases line up with TRBD2. The CDR3 totals 13 residues. The V gene's germline CDR1 is SNHLY and CDR2 FYNNEI. CDR3 bases read: TGTGCCAGCGGACTAGCGGGGCAAGAGACG. It translates to CASGLAGQET. Given in full, the CDR3 is CASGLAGQETQYF.

A remark on this clone: The CDR3 is cut off 3 residues early in the read; its end comes from the germline J gene. The chain recombines TRBV20-1 with TRBJ1-4, with a possible D match to TRBD1 (5 bases). The CDR3 totals 15 residues. From germline, CDR1 is DFQATT and CDR2 SNEGSKA (reference sequence). With 0 bases removed from V and 2 bases from J, the gap between germline ends came to 10 bases. This CDR3 is CSARDEGITNEKLFF. CDR3 bases read: TGCAGTGCTAGAGATGAGGGGATTACTAATGAAAAA.

Comment on this clone: Read sequence stops 3 residues before the CDR3 end, and the germline J gene provides the missing end. This sequence joins TRBV5-8 and TRBJ2-7; D call uncertain. V lost 2 bases to trimming and J lost 3 bases, with 15 bases between them. Germline CDR1 is SGHTS and CDR2 is YDEGEE. The CDR3 is made up of 15 amino acids. CDR3: CASSFGIRLGYEQYF. The covered CDR3 bases are TGTGCCAGCAGCTTCGGTATTCGACTGGGCTACGAG.

Concerning this clone itself: Read sequence stops 3 residues before the CDR3 end, and the germline J gene provides the missing end. The chain uses TRBV30 and TRBJ1-2; the match to TRBD1 covers 9 bases. This CDR3 is 12 amino acids long. The V gene end was trimmed by 4 bases and the J gene end by 7 bases; junction bases not matched to a gene: 4. Germline-derived CDR1 and CDR2 are GTSNPN and SVGIG (reference sequence). The CDR3 sequence: CAWTGTGSGYTF. Incomplete CDR3 DNA: TGTGCCTGGACCGGGACAGGGAGTGGC.

Details on this clone: Coverage ceases 3 residues before the CDR3 finishes, and the germline J gene fills in the end. This sequence joins TRBV6-2 or TRBV6-3 and TRBJ1-6; D is unresolved. V dropped 2 bases and J dropped 4 bases, with 15 bases sitting between them. Germline CDR1 reads MNHEY; CDR2 reads SVGEGT. This CDR3 has 17 residues. The CDR3 sequence is CASSYPENQVYNSPLHF. The sequenced CDR3 bases are TGTGCCAGCAGTTACCCGGAAAACCAGGTGTATAATTCACCC.